One and the same sample provided the 2 T cell receptor beta chains below, sequenced in a study of blood T cells in healthy people across ages. Next came a second PCR, run for 7 to 11 cycles, which used a sample-barcoded 5' primer along with a J-beta primer mix. TCRdb passed the 5' RACE reads through MiXCR, listing each CDR3 protein once. The sample contains 750,000 to 950,000 distinct CDR3 sequences, 50% to 65% of which appear only once. The source material was blood. All receptors come from a man older than 75 in good health.

This clonotype was counted a few times. This rearrangement joins TRBV7-2 to TRBJ2-3; D remains ambiguous. Germline V gene sequence: CDR1 SGHTA, CDR2 FQGNSA. Trimming removed 5 bases from V and 4 bases from J, with 10 bases in between. The CDR3 contains 13 residues. The CDR3 spells CASSVKYSDTQYF. DNA for the CDR3: TGTGCCAGCAGCGTGAAATACTCAGATACGCAGTATTTT.

The genes are TRBV20-1 and TRBJ1-2, with a possible D match to TRBD1 (5 bases). V lost 0 bases, J lost 7 bases, and 21 bases lay in between. The CDR3 is 16 amino acids. The germline V gene encodes CDR1 DFQATT and CDR2 SNEGSKA (reference sequence). Written as DNA, the CDR3 is TGCAGTGCTAGAGATAAAGGGGACGGGGCAAACGGTGGCTACACCTTC. Amino acids: CSARDKGDGANGGYTF.